The 6 T cell receptor beta chains below were found in one sample sequenced in a study of shared clonotypes between healthy human individuals. Profiling relied on immunoSEQ multiplex PCR, and the TCRdb table lists in-frame clones only, not all of them. The profile covers under 2.5 million clones, with approximately 90% appearing a single time and 0.37% taken by the ten largest. The sample comprised naive CD4+ T cells from PBMCs. The subset here: CD45RA+ positively selected. Receptor source: a man between 18 and 35 years old in good health. Some clones in this sample may be carry-over from other donors' samples.

The rearrangement uses TRBV5-4 and TRBJ2-2; TRBD1 matches at 8 bases. The ends lost 2 bases at V and 5 bases at J; junction bases unmatched: 14. The CDR3 totals 18 residues. Germline values: CDR1 SGHNT, CDR2 YYREEE (reference sequence). The CDR3 DNA follows: TGTGCCAGCAGCTTTACTCCATTAGACAGGGGAGGAACCGGGGAGCTGTTTTTT. It is translated as CASSFTPLDRGGTGELFF.

The CDR3 sequence: CASSRDGVYGYTF. The CDR3 nucleotides are TGTGCCAGCAGCCGTGACGGGGTCTATGGCTACACCTTC. V gene TRBV28 combines with J gene TRBJ1-2; D remains unclear. In germline, CDR1 is MDHEN, CDR2 SYDVKM. The CDR3 has 13 amino acids. V was trimmed by 6 bases and J by 4 bases, leaving 12 bases between them.

The chain employs TRBV7-2 and TRBJ2-5; 7 bases agree with TRBD1. This CDR3 contains 14 residues. CDR1 and CDR2 (germline): SGHTA, FQGNSA. V shed 6 bases and J 7 bases; nucleotides not matched to a gene: 11. The DNA of the CDR3 is TGTGCCAGCAGTTCGGGGACAGCAATGGGGACCCAGTACTTC. It specifies CASSSGTAMGTQYF.

This chain's CDR3 is CASSPQDPSYQPQHF. CDR3 sequence (DNA): TGTGCCAGCAGTCCCCAGGACCCATCCTATCAGCCCCAGCATTTT. The V gene is TRBV2, the J gene TRBJ1-5, with D hard to call. Trimming took 5 bases from V and 5 from J, leaving 16 bases between them. The CDR3 is made up of 15 amino acids. In germline, CDR1 is SNHLY, CDR2 FYNNEI. The variable domain in full, with the rest retrieved from reference TRBV2 and TRBJ1-5, is EPEVTQTPSHQVTQMGQEVILRCVPISNHLYFYWYRQILGQKVEFLVSFYNNEISEKSEIFDDQFSVERPDGSNFTLKIRSTKLEDSAMYFCASSPQDPSYQPQHFGDGTRLSIL.

The chain uses TRBV7-9 and TRBJ1-1, with 7 bases that match TRBD1. The junction had 10 bases not matched to a gene; V was cut back by 5 bases and J by 4 bases. CDR3 size: 15 residues. Germline CDR1 SEHNR, CDR2 FQNEAQ (reference sequence). The CDR3 DNA follows: TGTGCCAGCAGCCTTCGACAGGGTTCGAGCACTGAAGCTTTCTTT. Its translation: CASSLRQGSSTEAFF.

This sequence joins TRBV19 and TRBJ2-3, with 12 bases lining up with TRBD2. Per the germline V gene, CDR1 is LNHDA and CDR2 is SQIVND (reference sequence). This CDR3 is 15 amino acids long. With 7 bases clipped from V and 3 bases from J, the junction kept 5 bases outside the gene matches. The CDR3 DNA reads TGTGCCAGTACCACGACTAGCGGGAGAACAGATACGCAGTATTTT. Translation: CASTTTSGRTDTQYF.